This T cell receptor beta chain was identified in a study of T cell repertoires in cytomegalovirus infection. Points on this clonotype: Its antigen is unidentified.

TCRdb reprocessed the reads with MiXCR, giving one entry per CDR3 protein. The sample includes roughly 90,000 distinct CDR3 sequences, around 32% of them seen just once. The CDR3 contains 12 residues. The V end lost 2 bases, the J end lost 5 bases, and 6 bases lay between the germline ends. Material: CD8+ T cells from cultured PBMCs, obtained from culture after CMV antigen stimulation. J is TRBJ1-2 and V is TRBV12-3 or TRBV12-4; D gene uncertain. This receptor was taken from a human donor in good health (CMV status not recorded). Some clones in this sample may be carry-over from other donors' samples. The CDR3 DNA reads as TGTGCCAGCAGTTTAAGGCGGTATGGCTACACCTTC. As protein: CASSLRRYGYTF.